A selection of T cell receptor beta chains follows, all from one sample in a study of regulatory T cells in long-lasting Graves disease. TCRdb redid the calling of the multiplex PCR reads with MiXCR, one entry per CDR3 protein. The sample records around 450,000 distinct CDR3 sequences, around a fifth being singletons. The sample consisted of peripheral blood mononuclear cells (PBMCs), taken when the disease was refractory, from a patient treated with antithyroid drugs. The receptors shown here come from a female donor with Graves disease. CDR3s leave out the opening cysteine and the closing phenylalanine or tryptophan. Fields, in order: J gene, clone size, V gene, CDR3 protein. Only part of the rows carry a size: once, few, many, or a class if the clone is expanded.

>TRBJ2-2|.|TRBV28
ASSSRRQGAGGELF
>TRBJ2-3|few|TRBV28
ASSFLGASGGFSTDTQY
>TRBJ1-5|.|TRBV14
ASSQDMAQPQH
>TRBJ1-3|.|TRBV11-2
ASSSDKGNTIY
>TRBJ2-3|.|TRBV12-3/TRBV12-4
ASSLSRADTQY
>TRBJ2-4|.|TRBV11-2
ASSPEGGLAKNIQY
>TRBJ2-2|few|TRBV6-1
ASSEPGANTGELF
>TRBJ1-2|many|TRBV24-1
ATSDSGTGRRNYGYT
>TRBJ1-4|.|TRBV7-9
ASSLVDSNEKLF
>TRBJ1-2|.|TRBV12-3/TRBV12-4
ATRTGTGAFYGYT
>TRBJ2-7|.|TRBV7-8
ASSLMATYEQY
>TRBJ1-6|.|TRBV6-1
ASKLTTGGPYNSPLH
>TRBJ2-7|many|TRBV6-5
ASSYSASTGHYEQY
>TRBJ1-4|many|TRBV6-1
ASSSGTDSTNEKLF
>TRBJ1-2|few|TRBV20-1
SAGTSGTGYGYT
>TRBJ1-2|.|TRBV5-1
ASSFGGERNGYT
>TRBJ2-2|.|TRBV20-1
SARDRAGAGIGDTGELF
>TRBJ1-5|many|TRBV24-1
ATSDPGQGANQPQH
>TRBJ1-1|few|TRBV5-1
ASSGWFANTEAF
>TRBJ2-5|many|TRBV6-5
ASSYFDYQETQY
>TRBJ2-3|many|TRBV24-1
ATSGPSTDTQY
>TRBJ1-2|many|TRBV20-1
SARDGTGGSYGYT
>TRBJ1-2|.|TRBV29-1
SGAGDYGYT
>TRBJ1-5|.|TRBV19
ASSRGRGGTGDQPQH
>TRBJ1-4|few|TRBV30
AWSVRTELFATNEKLF
>TRBJ2-7|.|TRBV6-1
ASKTGGARPSGTYEQY
>TRBJ2-7|many|TRBV6-1
AVQGAGEQY
>TRBJ1-2|many|TRBV12-3/TRBV12-4
ASSTYTDNYGYT
>TRBJ2-7|.|TRBV19
ASRNILDSYEQY
>TRBJ1-1|.|TRBV7-9
ASSSRQKVGLRGTEAF
>TRBJ2-5|many|TRBV29-1
SVTPEGKQETQY
>TRBJ2-5|.|TRBV15
ATSRGYQGSEPR
>TRBJ1-6|.|TRBV3-1
ASSRIGNSPLH
>TRBJ1-5|.|TRBV15
ATSSGMGAGNQPQH
>TRBJ1-5|few|TRBV7-2
ASSLSGEGLYSNQPQH
>TRBJ1-2|many|TRBV12-3/TRBV12-4
ASSLTLVIAGGYT
>TRBJ1-5|many|TRBV6-5
ASSYSSRQPQH
>TRBJ1-2|.|TRBV12-3/TRBV12-4
ASSSTEVGVNYGYT
>TRBJ2-7|.|TRBV19
ASKLQGHYEQY
>TRBJ1-2|few|TRBV7-2
ASSQDNDRVYGYT
>TRBJ1-5|.|TRBV3-1
ASSPLAQIQPQH
>TRBJ2-7|few|TRBV7-9
ASSRSIDSTYEQY
>TRBJ2-7|many|TRBV20-1
SATHGTYYEQY
>TRBJ2-2|few|TRBV11-2
ASSLGAGTGELF
>TRBJ2-5|many|TRBV7-2
ASSLAREQTQY
>TRBJ2-1|.|TRBV28
ASSSPDRGLRSYNEQF
>TRBJ1-6|.|TRBV6-1
ASSKRGSPLH
>TRBJ1-1|many|TRBV20-1
SARGDGTNTEAF
>TRBJ2-5|few|TRBV4-3
ASSQEVGRGIQETQY
>TRBJ1-6|many|TRBV28
ASSLSIRQSLRNSPLH